Described below is a single T cell receptor (beta chain) sequence and its context. Here immunoSEQ multiplex PCR was the method, and the copy in TCRdb shows in-frame clones only, minus some. Of some 160,000 clones in the sample, 86% were seen once. The sample belongs to a study of blood T cell repertoires in COVID-19. Sequencing input: peripheral blood. The TCR sequence derives from a woman in her 70s with acute or convalescent COVID-19.

CDR3 residues: CASSPRPKQGPKIEAFF. DNA for the CDR3: TGTGCCAGCTCCCCCCGACCAAAACAGGGACCTAAAATCGAAGCTTTCTTT. The V and J genes are TRBV18 and TRBJ1-1; possibly TRBD1 for D (6 bases). Per germline, CDR1 KGHSH and CDR2 LQKENI. The V and J ends lost 6 bases and 8 bases respectively, with 28 bases between them. This CDR3 comprises 17 residues.